This T cell receptor beta chain was captured by sequencing in a study of identical twins. TCRdb re-called the 5' RACE reads through MiXCR, storing one row per CDR3 protein. This sample has hundreds of thousands of distinct CDR3 sequences; 20% to 25% occur once, and the top ten carry over 2.5%. This clonotype turned up a few times. Germline CDR1 is DFQATT and CDR2 is SNEGSKA (reference sequence). The CDR3 runs to 13 residues. The ends were cut back, 4 bases at V and 6 bases at J, with 14 bases in the middle. This sample also appeared in a second study, on T cells expressing NK-cell markers.

The genes are TRBV20-1 and TRBJ2-3; unclear D gene. The receptor was derived from a woman under 30 in good health. Sequencing was carried out using CD4+ T cells sorted from blood. The chain's CDR3 is CSATGPLLDTQYF. The CDR3, as DNA: TGCAGTGCTACGGGCCCCCTACTGGATACGCAGTATTTT.